The 5 T cell receptor beta chains in this list originate from one sample, sequenced in a study of STAT3 mutations in large granular lymphocyte leukemia. Notes on the study in general: Every T-LGLL patient had at least one immunodominant TCRbeta clonotype.

Which antigens these TCRs recognize remains unknown. Some clones are missing from TCRdb's copy, which holds only in-frame ones; the method was immunoSEQ multiplex PCR. The sample has approximately 29,000 clones, around 85% seen once; the top ten hold over 9.5%. The sequencing input was peripheral blood mononuclear cells. The receptor source for this set is a man in his fifties or sixties with T-cell large granular lymphocyte leukemia. Some clones in this sample may be carry-over from other donors' samples.

The rearrangement joins TRBV4-1 to TRBJ2-7, with D hard to call. CDR1 MGHRA and CDR2 YSYEKL come from the germline V gene. Trimming stripped 0 bases from V and 0 bases from J, with 12 bases between. The CDR3 has 16 amino acids. CDR3 amino acids: CASSQDRRSSSYEQYF. The CDR3 DNA sequence: TGCGCCAGCAGCCAAGATCGCAGATCGAGCTCCTACGAGCAGTACTTC.

In its sample, this clone was seen once. V usage is TRBV7-9 and J usage is TRBJ2-3; the D gene is possibly TRBD2 (6 bases). Germline lookup yields CDR1 SEHNR and CDR2 FQNEAQ (reference sequence). V was shortened by 5 bases and J by 0 bases, with 15 bases between the two germline ends. This CDR3 has 16 amino acids. The CDR3 reads CASSEVLATSTDTQYF. The CDR3 DNA reads as TGTGCCAGCAGCGAGGTGCTAGCGACTAGCACAGATACGCAGTATTTT.

This chain links TRBV6-1 with TRBJ2-1; D may be TRBD2 (6 bases). CDR1 and CDR2 from the germline V gene are MNHNS and SASEGT. The length of the CDR3 is 14 residues. V was shortened by 2 bases and J by 10 bases, with 15 bases between the two germline ends. The DNA for the CDR3 is TGTGCCAGCAGTGAACAAGGTCTCGCGGGGGAGCAGTTCTTC. It codes for CASSEQGLAGEQFF.

The rearrangement joins TRBV4-1 to TRBJ2-3; 8 nucleotides agree with TRBD2. The CDR3 contains 16 residues. Germline lookup yields CDR1 MGHRA and CDR2 YSYEKL. V lost 0 bases, J lost 11 bases, and 13 bases stayed unmatched. The CDR3 region is CASSQDSGLAIARQYF. CDR3 bases: TGCGCCAGCAGCCAAGATTCCGGACTAGCTATTGCGAGGCAGTATTTT.

The genes are TRBV25-1 and TRBJ2-1; weak D call: TRBD1 (6 bases). Germline lookup yields CDR1 MGHDK and CDR2 SYGVNS. The CDR3 is 14 amino acids. The ends were cut back, 3 bases at V and 2 bases at J, with 8 bases in the middle. CDR3 coding DNA: TGTGCCAGCAGTGAGACAGGAACCTACAATGAGCAGTTCTTC. This sequence encodes CASSETGTYNEQFF.